This T cell receptor (beta chain) originates from a study of glioma-infiltrating T cells after dendritic cell vaccination. Selection required adequate fresh-frozen tumor tissue plus more than two years' survival data. Some clones are missing from TCRdb's copy, which holds only in-frame ones; the method was immunoSEQ multiplex PCR. The sample lists some 30,000 clones, 85% to 95% occurring once. This TCR derives from a human donor with glioblastoma. The specimen comprised blood, sampled before dendritic cell vaccination.

The CDR3 DNA reads TGTGCCAGCAGTGAACGGGGAGGGGGAACAGGAGTTTTTGCGCAGTACTTC. This sequence encodes CASSERGGGTGVFAQYF. V and J are TRBV6-1 and TRBJ2-7; D might be TRBD2 (7 bases). This CDR3 contains 17 residues. The V and J ends lost 2 bases and 9 bases respectively, with 26 bases between them. Per germline, CDR1 MNHNS and CDR2 SASEGT.